This record looks at one T cell receptor beta chain sequence and its context. Antigen: not known. These data belong to a study of T cell clonality in common variable immunodeficiency. Study results and limitations: In common variable immunodeficiency, TCR beta chains reportedly carried fewer deletions and N-nucleotide insertions.

Clones were sequenced by immunoSEQ multiplex PCR, and TCRdb holds only the in-frame ones, with some missing. The sample yields about 28,000 clones, without any singletons. The sequenced sample consisted of peripheral blood mononuclear cells. The clonotype comes from a human donor with common variable immunodeficiency.

This CDR3 reads CASGQGSTVKTQYF. The part of the CDR3 DNA that was read is TGTGCCAGCGGACAGGGGAGCACCGTAAAGACC. The V gene is TRBV2, the J gene TRBJ2-5; TRBD1 agrees at 9 bases. The read ends 3 residues shy of where the CDR3 ends; the end is completed using the germline J gene. Losses at the gene ends were 8 bases for V and 6 bases for J; bases not matched to a gene: 10. CDR1 is SNHLY, CDR2 FYNNEI, per germline. There are 14 residues in the CDR3.